This is a list of T cell receptor beta chains from one sample in a study of T-cell memory formation after mild COVID-19. TCRdb called the 5' RACE reads again in MiXCR, with one record for every CDR3 protein. This sample has fewer than 650,000 distinct CDR3 sequences; around a sixth occur once, and the top ten carry around 7.8%. The specimen sequenced was PBMCs or a T cell subset sorted from them (not recorded which). The receptors here all came from an adult woman who had mild COVID-19 (a few samples of this study predate the infection). Cell type and time point are not known. The CDR3 runs from the conserved cysteine through the conserved F or W. Size is omitted from some rows. Given values are once, few, many or a class for expanded clones.

size: NA
V: TRBV4-1
J: TRBJ2-5
CDR3: CASSQVSGGNGRETQYF

size: NA
V: TRBV27
J: TRBJ1-1
CDR3: CASSSGHTEAFF

size: once
V: TRBV9
J: TRBJ2-7
CDR3: CASSVGRYSYEQYF

size: NA
V: TRBV29-1
J: TRBJ1-1
CDR3: CSVHPLSKNTEAFF

size: NA
V: TRBV4-1
J: TRBJ1-3
CDR3: CASSQPRDRGNTIYF

size: few
V: TRBV7-2
J: TRBJ2-2
CDR3: CASSLAVLVSGELFF

size: NA
V: TRBV10-3
J: TRBJ1-2
CDR3: CAISGGQGNKYGYTF

size: NA
V: TRBV12-3/TRBV12-4
J: TRBJ2-2
CDR3: CASSFLLAANTGELFF

size: few
V: TRBV15
J: TRBJ1-1
CDR3: CATSRGGGLTEAFF

size: NA
V: TRBV9
J: TRBJ2-1
CDR3: CASSPRTSGNINEQFF

size: few
V: TRBV20-1
J: TRBJ2-1
CDR3: CSATRPLAGGRLEQFF

size: NA
V: TRBV20-1
J: TRBJ2-3
CDR3: CSAALSGSTDTQYF

size: few
V: TRBV15
J: TRBJ2-1
CDR3: CATSRDGWERMGGSEQFF

size: few
V: TRBV6-1
J: TRBJ1-1
CDR3: CASSGYTVLNTEAFF

size: NA
V: TRBV7-2
J: TRBJ2-7
CDR3: CASSLEAALYEQYF

size: NA
V: TRBV15
J: TRBJ1-4
CDR3: CAIGAGANEKLFF

size: NA
V: TRBV20-1
J: TRBJ2-2
CDR3: CSAREGRTGELFF

size: many
V: TRBV6-2/TRBV6-3
J: TRBJ2-1
CDR3: CASSYTRQGPYNEQFF

size: NA
V: TRBV27
J: TRBJ1-2
CDR3: CASKSYGDSDTYGYTF

size: many
V: TRBV5-1
J: TRBJ2-7
CDR3: CASSSQGGSYEQYF

size: NA
V: TRBV13
J: TRBJ1-1
CDR3: CASSHPEGNTEAFF

size: few
V: TRBV7-9
J: TRBJ1-1
CDR3: CASSLLAAENTEAFF

size: NA
V: TRBV25-1
J: TRBJ1-5
CDR3: CASSDVEGTQPQHF

size: NA
V: TRBV18
J: TRBJ2-2
CDR3: CASSPENGRNTGELFF

size: NA
V: TRBV10-3
J: TRBJ1-2
CDR3: CAISESPGDNYGYTF

size: NA
V: TRBV20-1
J: TRBJ2-6
CDR3: CSARIAAGAGGANVLTF

size: NA
V: TRBV29-1
J: TRBJ2-5
CDR3: CSVEDSGDRETQYF

size: NA
V: TRBV25-1
J: TRBJ2-7
CDR3: CASSEWDRAHEQYF

size: NA
V: TRBV11-3
J: TRBJ2-2
CDR3: CASSPTAENTGELFF

size: few
V: TRBV7-8
J: TRBJ2-2
CDR3: CASSGRDWNTGELFF

size: NA
V: TRBV29-1
J: TRBJ2-5
CDR3: CSVYGTQETQYF

size: few
V: TRBV2
J: TRBJ2-7
CDR3: CASSTTPSYEQYF

size: NA
V: TRBV2
J: TRBJ2-7
CDR3: CASSGGGAADEQYF

size: few
V: TRBV4-1
J: TRBJ1-5
CDR3: CASGGTGNQPQHF

size: few
V: TRBV25-1
J: TRBJ1-1
CDR3: CASSDRYTEAFF

size: NA
V: TRBV4-3
J: TRBJ2-1
CDR3: CASSQDGSVAYNEQFF

size: NA
V: TRBV15
J: TRBJ2-7
CDR3: CATAHGLHTYEQYF

size: NA
V: TRBV9
J: TRBJ2-5
CDR3: CASSVGGDRETQYF

size: NA
V: TRBV12-3/TRBV12-4
J: TRBJ1-5
CDR3: CASRRRGGQSNQPQHF

size: few
V: TRBV10-3
J: TRBJ2-5
CDR3: CAISDSKLNQETQYF

size: NA
V: TRBV20-1
J: TRBJ2-2
CDR3: CSARPSGAGTGELFF

size: NA
V: TRBV24-1
J: TRBJ1-3
CDR3: CATSGGNGVGGNTIYF

size: few
V: TRBV20-1
J: TRBJ2-5
CDR3: CSAGTSGRTRGETQYF

size: few
V: TRBV5-1
J: TRBJ1-4
CDR3: CASSLEGKGEKLFF

size: NA
V: TRBV7-8
J: TRBJ1-1
CDR3: CASRTGGPADTEAFF

size: NA
V: TRBV20-1
J: TRBJ2-1
CDR3: CSAPRGALGAEQFF

size: NA
V: TRBV12-3/TRBV12-4
J: TRBJ1-1
CDR3: CASSFGNAEAFF

size: few
V: TRBV7-9
J: TRBJ2-2
CDR3: CASRTSPTGELFF

size: NA
V: TRBV5-1
J: TRBJ2-7
CDR3: CASSPRGSVYEQYF

size: NA
V: TRBV19
J: TRBJ2-7
CDR3: CASSTTGDSTGARRYEQYF

size: few
V: TRBV6-1
J: TRBJ2-2
CDR3: CASSVVAGGWNTGELFF

size: NA
V: TRBV3-1
J: TRBJ2-2
CDR3: CASSQEASGGSGELFF

size: few
V: TRBV18
J: TRBJ1-1
CDR3: CASSPAETGGPPEAFF

size: NA
V: TRBV5-1
J: TRBJ2-1
CDR3: CASSLTGQGSYNEQFF

size: NA
V: TRBV6-5
J: TRBJ2-7
CDR3: CASHSGLTYEQYF

size: NA
V: TRBV18
J: TRBJ2-1
CDR3: CASSEKAGEYNEQFF